This T cell receptor (beta chain) was profiled in a study of graft-versus-host responses after intestinal transplantation. Study results and limitations: GvH clones surfaced in recipient marrow, some emerging earlier in ileum or blood. Maximum circulating GvH clone levels tracked with early post-transplant HvG decreases. Elevated graft-versus-host to host-versus-graft clonal ratios in allografts were recorded for patients with graft-donor T cell macrochimerism.

V was shortened by 0 bases and J by 8 bases, with 17 bases between the two germline ends. Germline V gene data show CDR1 as LGHNA and CDR2 as YNFKEQ. The length of the CDR3 is 15 residues. The method was immunoSEQ multiplex PCR; TCRdb's version includes in-frame clones alone and lacks a portion of them. The sample has about 19,000 clones; approximately 70% are singletons. Once graft tissue had been processed, intraepithelial and lamina propria lymphocytes were released. Points on this clone: The antigen is undetermined.

The sequences come from ileum tissue, collected approximately three weeks after intestinal transplant. The chain has TRBV4-2 and TRBJ2-7; possibly TRBD2 for D (5 bases). The sequence was collected from a human patient who received an intestinal transplant, so some T cells may come from the graft donor. For the CDR3, the DNA is TGTGCCAGCAGCCAAGATGTTCAGTGGGAGTCGAAGCAGTACTTC. Translated, it gives CASSQDVQWESKQYF.